The source of this T cell receptor (beta chain) is a study of cytomegalovirus exposure and HLA in healthy donors. The CDR3 covers 14 residues. V lost 5 bases, J lost 5 bases, and 2 bases stayed unmatched. Germline loops: CDR1 SGHNT, CDR2 YYREEE (reference sequence). This PCR relied on a set of 60 Vbeta primers and 13 Jbeta primers. TCRdb's table, derived via immunoSEQ multiplex PCR, lists solely in-frame clones and lacks some. The data show roughly 150,000 clones, about 82% seen once. The genes are TRBV5-4 and TRBJ2-2; 11 positions agree with TRBD1. The origin of this receptor is a male donor in good health and CMV-seronegative. The specimen sequenced was PBMCs. CDR3 sequence: CASRGTGGTGELFF. The CDR3 DNA reads TGTGCCAGCAGGGGGACAGGGGGTACCGGGGAGCTGTTTTTT.